These 28 T cell receptor beta chains originate from one sample sequenced in a study of blood T cell repertoires in COVID-19. The protocol was immunoSEQ multiplex PCR, while the TCRdb copy is restricted to in-frame clones and leaves out a portion. In the table there are some 320,000 clones, around 90% of which are singletons. Input material: PBMCs or T cells enriched from blood (not recorded which). Receptors were obtained from a man in his 60s who had recovered from COVID-19.

The CDR3 protein is CASSLRRVRDNEQFF. The CDR3 coding sequence is TGTGCCAGCAGCTTAAGGAGGGTTCGGGACAATGAGCAGTTCTTC. The rearrangement joins TRBV7-3 to TRBJ2-1; D is possibly TRBD2 (6 bases). The germline CDR1 and CDR2 sequences are SGHTA and FQGTGA. Trimming stripped 1 base from V and 5 bases from J, with 12 bases between. The CDR3 has 15 amino acids.

The gene calls are TRBV30 and TRBJ2-7; tentative D call: TRBD1 (5 bases). V lost 0 bases and J lost 4, with 16 bases in between. The CDR3 has 15 residues. Per germline, CDR1 GTSNPN and CDR2 SVGIG (reference sequence). The CDR3 DNA sequence: TGTGCCTGGAGTGTACGGTTGGACACCGAGTACGAGCAGTACTTC. It encodes CAWSVRLDTEYEQYF.

The V call is TRBV28, the J call TRBJ2-2, with a possible D match to TRBD1 (6 bases). The CDR3 is 18 residues long. The ends were cut back, 1 base at V and 1 base at J, with 16 bases in the middle. Germline V gene sequence: CDR1 MDHEN, CDR2 SYDVKM. The CDR3 reads CASSLLSEGRGNTGELFF. The CDR3 DNA is TGTGCCAGCAGTTTATTGTCAGAAGGCAGGGGGAACACCGGGGAGCTGTTTTTT.

This chain connects TRBV11-2 to TRBJ2-7; 8 positions agree with TRBD1. Losses at the gene ends were 1 base for V and 3 bases for J; bases not matched to a gene: 2. Germline V gives CDR1 SGHAT, CDR2 FQNNGV. The CDR3 is 14 residues long. The CDR3 loop is CASSLVRGLYEQYF. CDR3 DNA: TGTGCCAGCAGCTTAGTCAGGGGGCTCTACGAGCAGTACTTC.

As concerns this clone: In the same sample, other DNA sequences code for this CDR3. The CDR3 coding sequence is TGCGCCAGCAGCGGATTAGCGGGGGGTTCGGAGACCCAGTACTTC. Translated, it gives CASSGLAGGSETQYF. V usage is TRBV5-1 and J usage is TRBJ2-5, with TRBD2 matching over 10 bases. This CDR3 is 15 amino acids long. CDR1 is SGHRS, CDR2 YFSETQ, per germline. After removal of 4 bases from V and 5 bases from J, the junction contained 8 bases not matched to a gene.

In this sample, this clone turned up once. V gene TRBV19 combines with J gene TRBJ1-1; no definite D call. Germline values: CDR1 LNHDA, CDR2 SQIVND (reference sequence). V shed 2 bases and J shed 4 bases, with 17 bases lying between them. This CDR3 region has 16 residues. The CDR3 loop reads CASSIREQLPFTEAFF. The CDR3 DNA reads TGTGCCAGTAGTATAAGAGAACAGCTACCTTTCACTGAAGCTTTCTTT. The whole variable domain, remainder taken from reference TRBV19 and TRBJ1-1, is DGGITQSPKYLFRKEGQNVTLSCEQNLNHDAMYWYRQDPGQGLRLIYYSQIVNDFQKGDIAEGYSVSREKKESFPLTVTSAQKNPTAFYLCASSIREQLPFTEAFFGQGTRLTVV.

This chain uses TRBV4-3 with TRBJ1-5; the D is unclear. Trimming left V 0 bases short and J 0 bases short, with 12 bases between. This CDR3 is 17 amino acids long. Germline CDR1 is LGHNA and CDR2 is YSLEER. DNA for the CDR3: TGCGCCAGCAGCCAAGAATTCCCCGTTCTTAGCAATCAGCCCCAGCATTTT. It is translated as CASSQEFPVLSNQPQHF.

In regard to this clone: Germline and junction disagree at one end, which may indicate a read error. V and J are TRBV28 and TRBJ2-7, with TRBD2 matching over 14 bases. CDR3 length: 12 residues. Per the germline V gene, CDR1 is MDHEN and CDR2 is SYDVKM. In DNA form, the CDR3 reads TGTGCCAGCAGTTCCTCGACTAGCGGGAGGGCCTTC. As protein: CASSSSTSGRAF.

This clone was observed once. This chain uses TRBV11-2 with TRBJ1-1, with no clear D. This CDR3 region has 12 residues. V shed 4 bases and J shed 10 bases, with 13 bases lying between them. CDR1 SGHAT and CDR2 FQNNGV come from the germline V gene. The CDR3 coding sequence is TGTGCCAGCAGCTCGGAGTTAGGCCGAGCTTTCTTT. Translated, it gives CASSSELGRAFF. The full variable domain, with the rest looked up from reference TRBV11-2 and TRBJ1-1, is EAGVAQSPRYKIIEKRQSVAFWCNPISGHATLYWYQQILGQGPKLLIQFQNNGVVDDSQLPKDRFSAERLKGVDSTLKIQPAKLEDSAVYLCASSSELGRAFFGQGTRLTVV.

The rearrangement links TRBV23-1 to TRBJ2-7; 8 nucleotides agree with TRBD1. TRBV23-1 is flagged as an ORF with uncertain function. The CDR3 consists of 15 residues. After removal of 3 bases from V and 0 bases from J, the junction contained 4 bases not matched to a gene. CDR3 DNA: TGCGCCAGCAGTCACCGGGACAGGACCTCCTACGAGCAGTACTTC. Translating gives CASSHRDRTSYEQYF.

The chain uses TRBV19 and TRBJ1-5, with D perhaps TRBD1 (6 bases). Germline lookup yields CDR1 LNHDA and CDR2 SQIVND (reference sequence). CDR3 length: 15 amino acids. Deletions cut 11 bases from V and 1 base from J, with 18 bases between. The CDR3 loop is CAFLGGRMSNQPQHF. Written as DNA, the CDR3 is TGTGCCTTTCTGGGGGGGCGGATGAGCAATCAGCCCCAGCATTTT.

The chain has TRBV30 and TRBJ2-1; D not resolved. The CDR3 totals 11 residues. V was trimmed by 4 bases and J by 5 bases, leaving 6 bases between them. Germline V gene lookup returns CDR1 GTSNPN and CDR2 SVGIG (reference sequence). This CDR3 reads CAWKSHNEQFF. In nucleotides, the CDR3 is TGTGCCTGGAAAAGCCACAATGAGCAGTTCTTC.

The chain combines TRBV21-1 with TRBJ2-5; the DNA was not used to check the table's D call, TRBD2. TRBV21-1 has pseudogene status. The CDR3 runs to 12 residues. The CDR3 region has the DNA TGTGCCAGCTATGGACTCCAAGAGACCCAGTACTTC. This sequence encodes CASYGLQETQYF.

The V call is TRBV29-1, the J call TRBJ1-4; no definite D call. V lost 3 bases and J lost 8, with 13 bases in between. In germline, CDR1 is SQVTM, CDR2 ANQGSEA. CDR3 length: 13 amino acids. CDR3 protein: CSVEIVSGEKLFF. CDR3 DNA: TGCAGCGTTGAGATTGTATCGGGGGAAAAACTGTTTTTT. Variable domain in full (rest from reference TRBV29-1 and TRBJ1-4): SAVISQKPSRDICQRGTSLTIQCQVDSQVTMMFWYRQQPGQSLTLIATANQGSEATYESGFVIDKFPISRPNLTFSTLTVSNMSPEDSSIYLCSVEIVSGEKLFFGSGTQLSVL.

V and J are TRBV28 and TRBJ1-4, with 10 bases matching TRBD1. CDR1 is MDHEN, CDR2 SYDVKM, per germline. The V and J ends lost 4 bases and 2 bases, in that order; junction bases with no gene match: 7. The CDR3 is 17 amino acids. The CDR3, as DNA: TGTGCCAGCAGTTCACCAGGGACAGGGGTTACTAATGAAAAACTGTTTTTT. It encodes CASSSPGTGVTNEKLFF. Complete variable domain (other parts from reference TRBV28 and TRBJ1-4): DVKVTQSSRYLVKRTGEKVFLECVQDMDHENMFWYRQDPGLGLRLIYFSYDVKMKEKGDIPEGYSVSREKKERFSLILESASTNQTSMYLCASSSPGTGVTNEKLFFGSGTQLSVL.

The rearrangement joins TRBV7-3 to TRBJ2-1; the D gene is possibly TRBD2 (6 bases). Germline-derived CDR1 and CDR2 are SGHTA and FQGTGA. Trimming left V 4 bases short and J 7 bases short, with 17 bases between. The CDR3 has 15 amino acids. CDR3 amino acids: CASSSTGLSRNEQFF. Here the CDR3 DNA reads TGTGCCAGCAGCTCTACGGGACTCTCTAGGAATGAGCAGTTCTTC.

The rearrangement uses TRBV19 and TRBJ2-1, with no clear D. Germline V lookup: CDR1 LNHDA, CDR2 SQIVND (reference sequence). The CDR3 extends over 12 amino acids. The ends were cut back, 4 bases at V and 6 bases at J, with 7 bases in the middle. Written as DNA, the CDR3 is TGTGCCAGTAGTACCTCTCCCAATGAGCAGTTCTTC. Translating gives CASSTSPNEQFF.

The rearrangement links TRBV9 to TRBJ2-2; 11 bases align to TRBD2. Looked up from germline, CDR1 is SGDLS and CDR2 is YYNGEE. V lost 0 bases, J lost 6 bases, and 10 bases stayed unmatched. The CDR3 is made up of 18 amino acids. The CDR3 is CASSVAGVAGGLSGELFF. As DNA, the CDR3 is TGTGCCAGCAGCGTAGCTGGAGTAGCGGGAGGGTTGTCCGGGGAGCTGTTTTTT.

J is TRBJ1-5 and V is TRBV18, with 9 bases that match TRBD1. V trimming: 6 bases; J trimming: 3 bases; junction bases outside the gene matches: 6. The CDR3 spans 15 residues. The V gene's germline CDR1 is KGHSH and CDR2 LQKENI. For the CDR3, the DNA is TGTGCCAGCTCCCCCGGGACAGGGAACAATCAGCCCCAGCATTTT. Its translation is CASSPGTGNNQPQHF.

The J gene is TRBJ1-1, the V gene TRBV19; 10 bases fit TRBD1. Germline V lookup: CDR1 LNHDA, CDR2 SQIVND (reference sequence). The CDR3 totals 15 residues. V lost 3 bases, J lost 5 bases, and 6 bases stayed unmatched. The CDR3: CASSILGTGETEAFF. CDR3 DNA sequence: TGTGCCAGTAGTATTTTAGGGACAGGGGAAACTGAAGCTTTCTTT.

The chain uses TRBV3-1 (or the pseudogene TRBV3-2) and TRBJ1-5, with D unclear. The CDR3 is made up of 16 amino acids. Germline CDR1 is LGHDT and CDR2 is YNNKEL (reference sequence). Trimming took 0 bases from V and 0 from J, leaving 9 bases between them. CDR3 region: CASSQEALGSNQPQHF. In nucleotides, the CDR3 is TGTGCCAGCAGCCAAGAAGCTCTTGGTAGCAATCAGCCCCAGCATTTT.

CDR3 region: CASSLRGTGELFF. CDR3 nucleotide sequence: TGTGCCAGCAGTTTGAGGGGGACCGGGGAGCTGTTTTTT. The chain has TRBV28 and TRBJ2-2, with a weak D call TRBD1 (6 bases). Germline V gene data show CDR1 as MDHEN and CDR2 as SYDVKM. The CDR3 covers 13 residues. Trimming stripped 3 bases from V and 5 bases from J, with 7 bases between.

V usage is TRBV19 and J usage is TRBJ1-2; a weak D match, TRBD1 (5 bases). Trimming took 3 bases from V and 3 from J, leaving 14 bases between them. The CDR3 runs to 15 residues. Germline V CDR1 and CDR2: LNHDA, SQIVND (reference sequence). The CDR3: CASSIGGTPDYGYTF. The DNA for the CDR3 is TGTGCCAGTAGTATCGGGGGGACCCCGGACTATGGCTACACCTTC. The variable domain in full, with the rest retrieved from reference TRBV19 and TRBJ1-2, is DGGITQSPKYLFRKEGQNVTLSCEQNLNHDAMYWYRQDPGQGLRLIYYSQIVNDFQKGDIAEGYSVSREKKESFPLTVTSAQKNPTAFYLCASSIGGTPDYGYTFGSGTRLTVV.

The rearrangement joins TRBV28 to TRBJ2-7; D not certain. Trimming took off 8 bases at V and 4 bases at J, with 18 bases between the two ends. From germline, CDR1 is MDHEN and CDR2 SYDVKM. The length of the CDR3 is 14 residues. CDR3 coding DNA: TGTGCCAGCGAAGACCGGTGGCGGCAATACGAGCAGTACTTC. This codes for CASEDRWRQYEQYF.

CDR3 region: CASIPPTANYGYTF. In nucleotides, the CDR3 is TGTGCCAGCATCCCTCCCACAGCTAACTATGGCTACACCTTC. The chain carries TRBV14 and TRBJ1-2; D remains unclear. Germline V lookup: CDR1 SGHDN, CDR2 FVKESK. This CDR3 comprises 14 residues. Trimming took off 7 bases at V and 0 bases at J, with 12 bases between the two ends.

CDR3 sequence: CASDHNGQGGEKLFF. The CDR3 DNA reads as TGTGCCAGCGACCACAACGGACAGGGGGGTGAAAAACTGTTTTTT. The chain couples TRBV2 to TRBJ1-4; 10 bases are shared with TRBD1. CDR3 size: 15 residues. The germline CDR1 and CDR2 sequences are SNHLY and FYNNEI. The V gene end was trimmed by 8 bases and the J gene end by 7 bases; junction bases not matched to a gene: 10. The full variable domain, its missing parts supplied by reference TRBV2 and TRBJ1-4, is EPEVTQTPSHQVTQMGQEVILRCVPISNHLYFYWYRQILGQKVEFLVSFYNNEISEKSEIFDDQFSVERPDGSNFTLKIRSTKLEDSAMYFCASDHNGQGGEKLFFGSGTQLSVL.

V gene TRBV10-3 combines with J gene TRBJ1-4; TRBD1 might be the D (5 bases). Germline loops: CDR1 ENHRY, CDR2 SYGVKD. Trimming cost V 4 bases and J 2 bases, with 20 bases left between them. The CDR3 covers 18 residues. The CDR3 nucleotides read TGTGCCATCAGTGCACAAAGGGGCGAGGATCACACTAATGAAAAACTGTTTTTT. The encoded protein is CAISAQRGEDHTNEKLFF.

The chain has TRBV29-1 and TRBJ2-3; D not resolved. Trimming shortened V by 3 bases and J by 4 bases, and 11 bases separated the two germline ends. The CDR3 sequence is 13 residues long. Looked up from germline, CDR1 is SQVTM and CDR2 is ANQGSEA. CDR3 DNA: TGCAGCGTTGAGACACCTGTCCCAGATACGCAGTATTTT. Its translation is CSVETPVPDTQYF.